This T cell receptor beta chain was identified in a study of blood T cell repertoires in COVID-19 (dated by TCRdb to about 2020). In the study overall: The collaborator samples originated in the United States, Italy and Spain and spanned the acute and convalescent phases of COVID-19. The material from the prospective study consisted of cDNA or gDNA derived from T cells, B-cell-depleted T cells, or PBMCs. Deeply sampled blood TCRbeta repertoires from subjects exposed to, actively infected with, or recovered from COVID-19 were included in the dataset. The repertoires were released in a freely available public database meant as a resource for research on the immune response to SARS-CoV-2. Samples were obtained from the ongoing ImmuneRACE study (first 160 participants) and from over 1,000 subjects provided by 6 global collaborators. A de-identified subject ID, COVID-19 status, age in years and sex were almost always included in the sample metadata. HLA class I and class II types, where available, came from metadata supplied by the sample provider rather than from assay-based typing.

Each collaborating institution followed its own protocols to collect whole blood in K2EDTA tubes. For TCRbeta analysis, collaborators shipped samples in one of three forms: frozen whole blood, isolated PBMCs, or DNA extracted from either of those sample types. There are 15 amino acids in the CDR3, from cysteine to phenylalanine inclusive. CDR3 DNA only is kept here, 45 bases in frame from base 1. CDR1 SEHNR and CDR2 FQNEAQ were looked up in the germline V gene (reference sequence). From V the trimming removes 8 bases and from J it removes 8 bases, while the gene matches leave 16 bases of the junction unaccounted for. TCRbeta CDR3 regions were amplified from genomic DNA by means of the immunoSEQ Assay, a bias-controlled multiplex PCR. Regarding the original processing steps: The number of nucleated cells in each sample was estimated from the amplification of reference gene primers within the assay. To quantify the absolute abundance of each unique TCRbeta CDR3 rearrangement, sequence reads were collapsed and filtered. Productive Simpson clonality was computed per sample as the square root of Simpson's diversity index over productive rearrangements. TCRdb carries this immuneACCESS record with in-frame sequences only. Its versions omit some clonotypes, under half of them owing to an unresolved V gene in the studies checked, with the rest unexplained. That table supplies the V and J calls and clone size; D and trimming were determined from the DNA. The sample table lists around 140,000 clones, around 82% of them with a count of one. 40% to 55% of the sample is held by the ten biggest clonotypes.

Summary of the overall study and its limitations: The quantity of clinical and demographic metadata differed by source and by participant and was supplied without curation.

Points on this clone: What antigen it recognizes has not been identified. No clone much larger than this one lies a single base away; base qualities are absent.

This receptor was obtained from a human donor in a cohort sampled during active COVID-19. The specimen sequenced was peripheral blood. This receptor chain uses TRBV7-9 and TRBJ1-2; TRBD1 lines up with 8 middle nucleotides. The CDR3 region has the sequence CASSQGATGLGGYTF. At the DNA level, the sequence is TGTGCCAGCTCTCAGGGGGCCACAGGGCTGGGAGGCTACACCTTC.